Below, 18 T cell receptor beta chains from the same sample are listed, as sequenced in a study of T cells after yellow fever vaccination. TCRdb used MiXCR to reprocess the 5' RACE reads, holding one entry per CDR3 protein. This table has approximately 340,000 distinct CDR3 sequences, 8.7% appearing once. Sequenced material: PBMCs, taken on the day of the first yellow fever vaccination. These receptors were collected from a man aged 18 to 30 who received the YFV17D yellow fever vaccine.

This clonotype turned up a few times. V gene TRBV18 combines with J gene TRBJ2-7; the D gene could be TRBD1 or TRBD2 (6 bases each). The V gene lost 3 bases and the J gene lost 2 bases, with 8 bases spanning the gap. The CDR3 is 13 amino acids. Germline V gives CDR1 KGHSH, CDR2 LQKENI. The CDR3: CASSPGGTYEQYV. CDR3 nucleotides: TGTGCCAGCTCACCCGGGGGCACCTACGAGCAGTACGTC.

In this sample, this clonotype turned up a few times. The chain joins TRBV20-1 to TRBJ1-1; no firm D call. The germline V gene has CDR1 DFQATT and CDR2 SNEGSKA (reference sequence). V lost 7 bases and J lost 10, with 16 bases in between. The CDR3 consists of 11 residues. The CDR3 here is CSVLRRAAAFF. The DNA for the CDR3 is TGCAGTGTCCTACGTCGGGCAGCAGCTTTCTTT.

This clonotype was counted a few times. The chain employs TRBV12-3 or TRBV12-4 and TRBJ2-2, with D unclear. V was pared by 0 bases and J by 4 bases, with 9 bases between. The CDR3 runs to 15 residues. In DNA form, the CDR3 reads TGTGCCAGCAGTTTAGCGCTGACTGGCACCGGGGAGCTGTTTTTT. It translates to CASSLALTGTGELFF.

The table lists this clonotype with a few counts. The V gene is TRBV20-1, the J gene TRBJ1-3, with 7 nucleotides matching TRBD1. CDR3 size: 15 residues. CDR1 and CDR2 (germline): DFQATT, SNEGSKA (reference sequence). V trimming: 5 bases; J trimming: 2 bases; junction bases outside the gene matches: 9. The CDR3 DNA sequence: TGCAGTGCTGGCCTGACAGGGACGGCTGGAAACACCATATATTTT. Amino acids: CSAGLTGTAGNTIYF.

This chain connects TRBV7-2 to TRBJ2-1; D is undetermined. V lost 3 bases and J lost 5, with 14 bases in between. CDR1 and CDR2 from the germline V gene are SGHTA and FQGNSA. The CDR3 spans 15 residues. CDR3 DNA: TGTGCCAGCAGCTTTCCCACGGCTAGTCACAATGAGCAGTTCTTC. It is translated as CASSFPTASHNEQFF.

J is TRBJ2-2 and V is TRBV4-2; 8 bases map to TRBD1. This CDR3 has 17 amino acids. Trimming at V came to 2 bases and at J to 1 base, leaving 6 bases not matched to a gene. CDR1 is LGHNA and CDR2 is YNFKEQ in the germline V gene. CDR3 sequence: CASSQTQGGRNTGELFF. CDR3 coding DNA: TGTGCCAGCAGCCAAACACAGGGGGGTAGGAACACCGGGGAGCTGTTTTTT.

This clonotype was counted a few times. The rearrangement links TRBV5-1 to TRBJ2-7, with D possibly being TRBD2 (5 bases). The CDR3 has 15 amino acids. The V and J ends lost 0 bases and 3 bases respectively, with 13 bases between them. CDR1 SGHRS and CDR2 YFSETQ come from the germline V gene. The CDR3 DNA is TGCGCCAGCAGCTTGGCCGGGGTAGAAGGCTACGAGCAGTACTTC. Translating gives CASSLAGVEGYEQYF.

The rearrangement joins TRBV25-1 to TRBJ2-1; 9 bases agree with TRBD2. The CDR3 has 13 residues. CDR1 and CDR2 from the germline V gene are MGHDK and SYGVNS. Unmatched junction bases numbered 3, after V lost 6 bases and J lost 6 bases. The CDR3 here is CASRRGGSNEQFF. The CDR3 DNA reads as TGTGCCAGCAGGCGGGGGGGATCCAATGAGCAGTTCTTC.

This chain links TRBV9 with TRBJ1-2; D possibly corresponds to TRBD1 (6 bases). Trimming left V 5 bases short and J 2 bases short, with 19 bases between. The germline V gene has CDR1 SGDLS and CDR2 YYNGEE. There are 16 residues in the CDR3. The CDR3 DNA reads TGTGCCAGCAGTCCTACCCCGGACAGCCTGAACTATGGCTACACCTTC. Encoded protein: CASSPTPDSLNYGYTF.

This clonotype was counted many times. This rearrangement joins TRBV20-1 to TRBJ2-1; 10 bases line up with TRBD2. The germline V gene encodes CDR1 DFQATT and CDR2 SNEGSKA (reference sequence). The CDR3 is 15 amino acids. V lost 5 bases and J lost 9; bases outside the gene matches: 13. The CDR3 protein is CSAPLAGGLLGEQFF. For the CDR3, the DNA is TGCAGTGCTCCCTTAGCGGGGGGTCTCCTGGGTGAGCAGTTCTTC.

This clonotype was seen a few times. J is TRBJ1-6 and V is TRBV18; perhaps TRBD1 as D (5 bases). Per the germline V gene, CDR1 is KGHSH and CDR2 is LQKENI. Trimming removed 6 bases at V and 4 bases at J, with 13 bases between. The CDR3 is made up of 15 amino acids. CDR3 protein: CASSRDGGYNSPLHF. CDR3 coding DNA: TGTGCCAGCTCCCGGGACGGAGGGTATAATTCACCCCTCCACTTT. The full variable domain, with the rest looked up from reference TRBV18 and TRBJ1-6, is NAGVMQNPRHLVRRRGQEARLRCSPMKGHSHVYWYRQLPEEGLKFMVYLQKENIIDESGMPKERFSAEFPKEGPSILRIQQVVRGDSAAYFCASSRDGGYNSPLHFGNGTRLTVT.

This clonotype was seen many times. The chain carries TRBV12-3 or TRBV12-4 and TRBJ1-2; D is undetermined. This CDR3 has 15 residues. Trimming pared 0 bases from V and 4 bases from J, leaving 12 bases between. CDR3 sequence (DNA): TGTGCCAGCAGTTTAGCGCTAGGCAGGAGCTATGGCTACACCTTC. It specifies CASSLALGRSYGYTF.

The sample holds a few counts of this clonotype. This rearrangement joins TRBV5-1 to TRBJ2-7; weak D call: TRBD2 (6 bases). The CDR3 spans 16 residues. Germline CDR1 reads SGHRS; CDR2 reads YFSETQ. Trimming stripped 4 bases from V and 0 bases from J, with 17 bases between. CDR3 DNA sequence: TGCGCCAGCAGCGTGGATGGGACTTCGAGCTCCTACGAGCAGTACGTC. This encodes CASSVDGTSSSYEQYV.

The V call is TRBV4-1, the J call TRBJ1-1; maybe TRBD1 (5 bases). The CDR3 consists of 14 residues. Trimming stripped 3 bases from V and 5 bases from J, with 13 bases between. Germline V gene data show CDR1 as MGHRA and CDR2 as YSYEKL. This CDR3 reads CASSHAGQRTEAFF. The CDR3, as DNA: TGCGCCAGCAGCCATGCAGGGCAAAGGACTGAAGCTTTCTTT.

The V call is TRBV30, the J call TRBJ1-5; no firm D call. V gave up 0 bases and J gave up 5 bases, with 8 bases separating them. Looked up from germline, CDR1 is GTSNPN and CDR2 is SVGIG (reference sequence). The CDR3 covers 13 residues. CDR3: CAWSVRPDQPQHF. In nucleotides, the CDR3 is TGTGCCTGGAGTGTCAGACCGGATCAGCCCCAGCATTTT.

This clonotype appeared many times. This chain's CDR3 is CSVGATANNEQFF. The CDR3 DNA is TGCAGCGTTGGGGCAACCGCCAACAATGAGCAGTTCTTC. The chain recombines TRBV29-1 with TRBJ2-1; D not resolved. The germline V gene has CDR1 SQVTM and CDR2 ANQGSEA. The V gene lost 4 bases and the J gene lost 5 bases, with 12 bases spanning the gap. The CDR3 is made up of 13 amino acids.

The chain has TRBV6-2 or TRBV6-3 and TRBJ2-1, with TRBD1 as a possible D gene (5 bases). The ends were cut back, 7 bases at V and 4 bases at J, with 23 bases in the middle. CDR1 is MNHEY and CDR2 is SVGEGT in the germline V gene. This CDR3 comprises 17 residues. The CDR3 region has the DNA TGTGCCAGCACCTCAGGGCCCTCCCCTCAATTTTACAATGAGCAGTTCTTC. This encodes CASTSGPSPQFYNEQFF.

This clonotype was counted between two and nine times. This rearrangement joins TRBV6-1 to TRBJ2-4; 8 nucleotides line up with TRBD1. The germline CDR1 and CDR2 sequences are MNHNS and SASEGT. There are 14 residues in the CDR3. V shed 8 bases, J shed 7 bases, and the junction held 10 bases outside the gene matches. The CDR3 region has the DNA TGTGCCAGCTGCTTATCAGGGGGCTTGAACATTCAGTACTTC. Translating it yields CASCLSGGLNIQYF.